This T cell receptor (beta chain) was profiled in a study of blood T cells in healthy people across ages. Whole-study findings and limits: Long-lived donors carried more naive CD4+ cells and greater diversity than aged donors. Calculation of diversity from one million T cells yielded estimates considered to be underestimates. Unsorted PBMC material precluded a definitive naive versus antigen-experienced comparison.

This clonotype appeared a single time. What it binds is unknown. Combining a sample-barcoded 5' primer with a J-beta primer mix, a second PCR ran for roughly 6 to 12 cycles. One entry per CDR3 protein results from TCRdb running MiXCR on the 5' RACE reads. There are approximately 1,000,000 distinct CDR3 sequences in the sample; around two fifths occur only once, and around 12% lies in the top ten. The V end lost 2 bases, the J end lost 4 bases, and 16 bases lay between the germline ends. This CDR3 contains 15 residues. Germline assignment: CDR1 GTSNPN and CDR2 SVGIG (reference sequence). The clonotype comes from a man between 18 and 35 years old in good health. Sequencing used blood. The V call is TRBV30, the J call TRBJ2-3, with D possibly being TRBD2 (6 bases). The CDR3 loop reads CAWSTGLGDSDTQYF. As DNA, the CDR3 is TGTGCCTGGAGTACGGGACTTGGGGACTCAGATACGCAGTATTTT.